These T cell receptor beta chains were read from a single sample in a study of blood T cell repertoires in COVID-19. Produced via immunoSEQ multiplex PCR; TCRdb's table is partial and in-frame only. The profile shows about 58,000 clones, more than 80% of them singletons. Sequencing was done on a sample of peripheral blood. The receptors were sampled from a human donor in a cohort sampled during active COVID-19. The CDR3 runs from the conserved cysteine through the conserved F or W. D genes are given only for firm matches. Only some rows state a clone size, as once, few, many or a class for expanded clones.

D gene	V gene	clone size	J gene	CDR3 length	CDR3 DNA	CDR3 protein
NA	TRBV6-1	once	TRBJ1-5	14	TGTGCCAGCAGTGATGGGGGCAGCTATGGGCCCCAGCATTTT	CASSDGGSYGPQHF
TRBD1	TRBV6-6	NA	TRBJ2-5	14	TGTGCCAGCAGCAGACGGACAGGACAAGAGACCCAGTACTTC	CASSRRTGQETQYF
NA	TRBV6-5	NA	TRBJ1-2	12	TGTGCCAGCAGTAGTAGAGTGGGCGGCTACACCTTC	CASSSRVGGYTF
NA	TRBV3-1/TRBV3-2	NA	TRBJ1-3	14	TGTGCCAGCAGCCTGAGGACTTCTGGAAACACCATATATTTT	CASSLRTSGNTIYF
NA	TRBV25-1	NA	TRBJ2-5	13	TGTGCCAGCAGTGACAGGGCCCAAGAGACCCAGTACTTC	CASSDRAQETQYF
NA	TRBV28	NA	TRBJ2-1	15	TGTGCCAGCAGTAATATAGCGGAGGAGGACAATGAGCAGTTCTTC	CASSNIAEEDNEQFF
TRBD1	TRBV2	NA	TRBJ1-6	15	TGTGCCAGCAGCCAGGGGGCCACCTATAATTCACCCCTCCACTTT	CASSQGATYNSPLHF
TRBD2	TRBV5-5	few	TRBJ2-5	16	TGTGCCAGCAGCTTGGAGGTAGCGGGGGGCCAAGAGACCCAGTACTTC	CASSLEVAGGQETQYF
NA	TRBV4-1	NA	TRBJ2-7	14	TGCGCCAGCAGCTCCCGGGACAACTCCTACGAGCAGTACTTC	CASSSRDNSYEQYF
NA	TRBV10-3	NA	TRBJ2-2	16	TGTGCCATCAGTGAGTCTGGTAGCGGGAACACCGGGGAGCTGTTTTTT	CAISESGSGNTGELFF
NA	TRBV6-5	once	TRBJ2-3	13	TGTGCCAGCTGGGAGAGACTAGGAGATACGCAGTATTTT	CASWERLGDTQYF
NA	TRBV4-1	NA	TRBJ1-5	17	TGCGCCAGCAGCCAACCCCCCGGGACAACTAGCAATCAGCCCCAGCATTTT	CASSQPPGTTSNQPQHF
NA	TRBV7-2	NA	TRBJ1-2	14	TGTGCCAGCAGCTTATTCCTACGGAACTATGGCTACACCTTC	CASSLFLRNYGYTF
TRBD2	TRBV30	NA	TRBJ2-3	14	TGTGCCTGGAACAGAGCGGGGGGCACAGATACGCAGTATTTT	CAWNRAGGTDTQYF
NA	TRBV19	NA	TRBJ2-2	14	TGTGCCAGTAGTCCCACGGTGAACACCGGGGAGCTGTTTTTT	CASSPTVNTGELFF
TRBD1	TRBV11-2	NA	TRBJ2-2	15	TGTGCCAGCAGCTTCGACAGGGTTGGGACCGGGGAGCTGTTTTTT	CASSFDRVGTGELFF
TRBD1	TRBV18	NA	TRBJ1-2	13	TGTGCCAGCTCACGGGACAGGGAGGATGGCTACACCTTC	CASSRDREDGYTF
TRBD2	TRBV29-1	NA	TRBJ2-1	15	TGCAGCACTGAAGGTAGTAGCGGGAAAGAAAATGAGCAGTTCTTC	CSTEGSSGKENEQFF
NA	TRBV19	NA	TRBJ2-5	13	TGTGCCAGTAGTATGAACAGGGCTGAGACCCAGTACTTC	CASSMNRAETQYF
TRBD1	TRBV28	NA	TRBJ1-5	17	TGTGCCAGCAGTTTATTCCGGGGACAGGGAGGCAATCAGCCCCAGCATTTT	CASSLFRGQGGNQPQHF
TRBD1	TRBV11-3	NA	TRBJ2-1	14	TGTGCCAGCAGCTTTGGGACAGGGATGAATGAGCAGTTCTTC	CASSFGTGMNEQFF
NA	TRBV7-9	once	TRBJ2-5	12	TGTGCCAGCAGCCGACAGGAAGAGACCCAGTACTTC	CASSRQEETQYF
NA	TRBV18	NA	TRBJ2-1	14	TGTGCCAGCCGACGAGAACAGGGAGGGAATGAGCAGTTCTTC	CASRREQGGNEQFF
NA	TRBV30	NA	TRBJ2-3	11	TGTGCCCAGGAGGCCACAGATACGCAGTATTTT	CAQEATDTQYF
TRBD1	TRBV18	NA	TRBJ2-7	13	TGTGCCAGCTCATTCTCAGGGGGCAACGAGCAGTACTTC	CASSFSGGNEQYF
NA	TRBV19	NA	TRBJ2-3	15	TGTGCCAGTACCCCACCGGGAGAAAACACAGATACGCAGTATTTT	CASTPPGENTDTQYF
NA	TRBV7-8	NA	TRBJ1-5	13	TGTGCCAGCAGCTTAGGCACAAATCAGCCCCAGCATTTT	CASSLGTNQPQHF
TRBD1	TRBV4-1	NA	TRBJ1-1	15	TGCGCCAGCAGCCAAACAGGGGGTGACGGAAAGGCAGCTTTCTTT	CASSQTGGDGKAAFF
TRBD1	TRBV7-9	NA	TRBJ1-2	14	TGTGCCAGCAGCTTTGGACAGGTTCGCTATGGCTACACCTTC	CASSFGQVRYGYTF
NA	TRBV19	NA	TRBJ2-5	15	TGTGCCAGTAGTATAGGAGGTTCGTACCAAGAGACCCAGTACTTC	CASSIGGSYQETQYF
TRBD1	TRBV18	NA	TRBJ2-2	16	TGTGCCAGCTCGCAACGACAGGGCCTTAACACCGGGGAGCTGTTTTTT	CASSQRQGLNTGELFF
TRBD1	TRBV2	NA	TRBJ2-7	15	TGTGCCAGCAGTGTTCAACAGGGGGTGGCCTACGAGCAGTACTTC	CASSVQQGVAYEQYF
TRBD1	TRBV12-3/TRBV12-4	NA	TRBJ1-2	13	TGTGCCAGCAGACCGACAGGGTATTATGGCTACACCTTC	CASRPTGYYGYTF
TRBD2	TRBV29-1	NA	TRBJ2-1	14	TGCAGCGTTGTCCCGGCGGGAGGTCAGAATGAGCAGTTCTTC	CSVVPAGGQNEQFF
TRBD2	TRBV5-4	NA	TRBJ2-7	17	TGTGCCAGCAGCCCCACAAACCGACTAGCGGGGAAATACGAGCAGTACTTC	CASSPTNRLAGKYEQYF
NA	TRBV9	once	TRBJ2-7	16	TGTGCCAGCAGCCCTTCTCCGGGGTTATCGTCCTACGAGCAGTACTTC	CASSPSPGLSSYEQYF
TRBD1	TRBV3-1/TRBV3-2	NA	TRBJ2-7	13	TGTGCCAGCAGCTTACAGGGGGCACGCGAGCAGTACTTC	CASSLQGAREQYF
NA	TRBV6-5	NA	TRBJ1-2	14	TGTGCCAGCAGTTACGCTGGAGGAGACTATGGCTACACCTTC	CASSYAGGDYGYTF
TRBD1	TRBV5-8	NA	TRBJ1-2	15	TGTGCCAGCAGCCAGCCGGGACAGTACAGCTATGGCTACACCTTC	CASSQPGQYSYGYTF
TRBD2	TRBV10-1	NA	TRBJ2-1	13	TGCGCCAGCAGCGGCGGGGGAAGGAATGAGCAGTTCTTC	CASSGGGRNEQFF
NA	TRBV6-5	NA	TRBJ2-3	14	TGTGCCAGCAGTTACTCGCCAGGGGCGGATACGCAGTATTTT	CASSYSPGADTQYF
NA	TRBV24-1	NA	TRBJ2-5	14	TGTGCCACCAGTGATGTGGGCCGAGGAGGGACCCAGTACTTC	CATSDVGRGGTQYF
TRBD1	TRBV30	NA	TRBJ2-7	15	TGTGCCTGGAGAACTCCGGGACAGAGGATCTACGAGCAGTACTTC	CAWRTPGQRIYEQYF
TRBD1	TRBV15	NA	TRBJ1-1	16	TGTGCCACCAGCAGAGCTCCGGGACAGGGGGAAACTGAAGCTTTCTTT	CATSRAPGQGETEAFF
TRBD1	TRBV3-1/TRBV3-2	NA	TRBJ1-4	15	TGTGCCAGCAGCCATTTGGGACAGGGGGACGCAAAACTGTTTTTT	CASSHLGQGDAKLFF
NA	TRBV6-5	once	TRBJ1-1	14	TGTGCCAGCAGGGAGGAGGGCTTCGGGGCTGAAGCTTTCTTT	CASREEGFGAEAFF
TRBD2	TRBV5-1	NA	TRBJ2-7	14	TGCGCCAGCAGCTTGGCGGGAGGGCCTGGCGAGCAGTACTTC	CASSLAGGPGEQYF
NA	TRBV7-9	NA	TRBJ2-2	17	TGTGCCAGCAGCTTAAGTCCACAGGGAGCGATCACCGGGGAGCTGTTTTTT	CASSLSPQGAITGELFF
TRBD2	TRBV28	NA	TRBJ2-1	16	TGTGCCAGCAGTGGTAAACTAGCGAGCTCCTACAATGAGCAGTTCTTC	CASSGKLASSYNEQFF
TRBD1	TRBV7-2	NA	TRBJ1-1	15	TGTGCCAGCAGCTTAGGGGCCGGGACAGGCTTTGAAGCTTTCTTT	CASSLGAGTGFEAFF
NA	TRBV19	NA	TRBJ2-3	14	TGTGCCAGTAGTATTGGAGGGGTCAGAGATACGCAGTATTTT	CASSIGGVRDTQYF
NA	TRBV5-1	NA	TRBJ1-2	15	TGCGCCAGCAGCTTGGCCTCGGCCGGGGAGGGTGGCTACACCTTC	CASSLASAGEGGYTF
TRBD1	TRBV7-2	NA	TRBJ2-6	12	TGTGCCAGCAGCCGGGACAGGAACGTCCTGACTTTC	CASSRDRNVLTF
TRBD1	TRBV10-3	NA	TRBJ2-7	16	TGTGCCATCAGTGATTCCGGACAGGGGACTTCCTACGAGCAGTACTTC	CAISDSGQGTSYEQYF
TRBD1	TRBV3-1/TRBV3-2	few	TRBJ1-1	12	TGTGCCAGCAGCCCCCGGACAGGGTTGGCTTTCTTT	CASSPRTGLAFF
TRBD1	TRBV3-1/TRBV3-2	NA	TRBJ1-4	15	TGTGCCAGCAGCTCACGACAGGGTCCAAATGAAAAACTGTTTTTT	CASSSRQGPNEKLFF
TRBD2	TRBV11-2	NA	TRBJ2-2	16	TGTGCCAGCAGCCTACCAAATAGCGGGTACACCGGGGAGCTGTTTTTT	CASSLPNSGYTGELFF
TRBD1	TRBV6-5	medium-sized	TRBJ2-2	15	TGTGCCAGCAGTTTGGGGACAGCGAACACCGGGGAGCTGTTTTTT	CASSLGTANTGELFF
NA	TRBV6-1	NA	TRBJ1-4	16	TGTGCCAGCAGTGCCTACAGGAGTGCAACTAATGAAAAACTGTTTTTT	CASSAYRSATNEKLFF
TRBD2	TRBV11-2	NA	TRBJ2-5	15	TGTGCCAGCAGCTTTACTAGCGGGGGCGGAGAGACCCAGTACTTC	CASSFTSGGGETQYF